Listed below are T cell receptor beta chains from one sample, sequenced in a study of human T cells and chemical hapten exposure. TCRdb re-called the RACE reads through MiXCR, storing one row per CDR3 protein. Seen here are about 40,000 distinct CDR3 sequences, roughly 3.3% observed once, and the top ten hold about 6.9%. Sequencing was performed on whole blood, taken in connection with sensitization to the hapten diphenylcyclopropenone (DPC). The receptors come from a man aged 40-55 years with alopecia areata. Some clones in this sample may be carry-over from other donors' samples. CDR3s include the opening cysteine and the closing phenylalanine or tryptophan. The D gene is left open where the match is weak. Size values are once, few and many counts, or a class for expanded clones, and some rows have none.

abundance,j_gene,v_gene,d_gene,len,CDR3aa,CDR3nt
many,TRBJ2-4,TRBV29-1,.,13,CSVALAASSIQYF,TGCAGCGTTGCGCTGGCAGCGTCGAGCATTCAGTACTTC
many,TRBJ2-3,TRBV20-1,.,12,CSARPSWDTQYF,TGCAGTGCTAGACCCTCTTGGGATACGCAGTATTTT
many,TRBJ1-6,TRBV6-5,.,14,CASRRTVGNSPLHF,TGTGCCAGCAGACGGACAGTCGGAAATTCACCCCTCCACTTT
few,TRBJ2-3,TRBV28,TRBD2,16,CASSTTSGAGTDTQYF,TGTGCCAGCAGTACTACCAGCGGGGCGGGTACAGATACGCAGTATTTT
.,TRBJ1-1,TRBV20-1,TRBD1,16,CSAPPGQGALNTEAFF,TGCAGTGCTCCTCCGGGACAGGGGGCATTGAACACTGAAGCTTTCTTT
many,TRBJ1-5,TRBV2,TRBD1,15,CASSSSGTGGTPQHF,TGTGCCAGCAGTTCTTCCGGGACAGGGGGGACACCCCAGCATTTT
many,TRBJ2-7,TRBV20-1,TRBD2,18,CSAGIKGLAGVEGYEQYF,TGCAGTGCTGGAATCAAGGGACTAGCGGGAGTAGAGGGCTACGAGCAGTACTTC
many,TRBJ1-1,TRBV7-6,.,15,CASSLARGMGTEAFF,TGTGCCAGCAGCTTAGCTAGGGGTATGGGCACTGAAGCTTTCTTT
many,TRBJ2-3,TRBV6-2/TRBV6-3,TRBD2,16,CASSPVLAGDADTQYF,TGTGCCAGCAGTCCGGTTCTAGCGGGAGATGCTGATACGCAGTATTTT
many,TRBJ2-3,TRBV6-1,.,15,CASSVRDVNTDTQYF,TGTGCCAGCAGTGTACGGGACGTTAACACAGATACGCAGTATTTT
many,TRBJ2-5,TRBV6-6,.,13,CASARGAQETQYF,TGTGCCAGCGCCCGGGGCGCGCAAGAGACCCAGTACTTC
.,TRBJ2-7,TRBV6-6,TRBD2,14,CASSSGTSGNEQYF,TGTGCCAGCAGTTCTGGGACTAGCGGGAACGAGCAGTACTTC
many,TRBJ1-1,TRBV5-5,.,15,CASSLEYGLNTEAFF,TGTGCCAGCAGCTTGGAGTATGGATTGAACACTGAAGCTTTCTTT
few,TRBJ1-4,TRBV18,.,14,CASSPGHRNEKLFF,TGTGCCAGCTCACCGGGACACCGAAATGAAAAACTGTTTTTT
many,TRBJ2-5,TRBV12-3/TRBV12-4,.,15,CASSASTDPQETQYF,TGTGCCAGCAGTGCATCGACAGATCCGCAAGAGACCCAGTACTTC
few,TRBJ1-1,TRBV28,.,17,CASSFLDGVVRNTEAFF,TGTGCCAGCAGTTTCTTAGATGGTGTGGTGAGGAACACTGAAGCTTTCTTT
many,TRBJ2-5,TRBV24-1,.,14,CATSDLLTGPPRYF,TGTGCCACCAGTGATTTGTTGACAGGCCCGCCTCGGTACTTC
many,TRBJ2-2,TRBV20-1,TRBD2,15,CSARELAGDTGELFF,TGCAGTGCTAGAGAACTAGCGGGAGACACCGGGGAGCTGTTTTTT
many,TRBJ2-2,TRBV27,.,12,CASSFYGGELFF,TGTGCCAGCAGTTTTTATGGCGGGGAGCTGTTTTTT
many,TRBJ2-2,TRBV27,TRBD1,13,CASSRTGPGELFF,TGTGCCAGCAGTAGGACAGGTCCGGGGGAGCTGTTTTTT
many,TRBJ2-1,TRBV7-9,.,15,CASSPPLSAYNEQFF,TGTGCCAGCAGCCCCCCGCTTTCCGCCTACAATGAGCAGTTCTTC
many,TRBJ2-1,TRBV7-3,TRBD2,15,CASSSVLAAHNEQFF,TGTGCCAGCAGCTCGGTCCTAGCGGCTCACAATGAGCAGTTCTTC
many,TRBJ1-2,TRBV20-1,.,15,CSAQSPGTANYGYTF,TGCAGTGCTCAGTCCCCAGGAACCGCTAACTATGGCTACACCTTC
many,TRBJ2-1,TRBV5-6,TRBD2,15,CASSLRAGGNNEQFF,TGTGCCAGCAGCTTGCGGGCGGGAGGGAACAATGAGCAGTTCTTC
many,TRBJ2-1,TRBV20-1,.,13,CSVPALAGNEQFF,TGCAGTGTCCCGGCCTTAGCTGGCAATGAGCAGTTCTTC
many,TRBJ2-7,TRBV20-1,.,12,CSATALSYEQYF,TGCAGTGCTACAGCGCTGTCTTACGAGCAGTACTTC
many,TRBJ2-1,TRBV19,.,16,CASSDSTRGFYNEQFF,TGTGCCAGTAGTGATTCGACTAGGGGTTTTTACAATGAGCAGTTCTTC
many,TRBJ1-2,TRBV20-1,TRBD1,13,CSARGQGAGGYTF,TGCAGTGCTAGAGGACAGGGGGCAGGAGGCTACACCTTC
few,TRBJ2-3,TRBV5-5,.,14,CASSLTGATDTQYF,TGTGCCAGCAGCTTGACGGGAGCGACAGATACGCAGTATTTT
many,TRBJ2-3,TRBV29-1,TRBD2,16,CSVEGSLAGAGDTQYF,TGCAGCGTTGAAGGGTCCTTAGCGGGAGCGGGAGATACGCAGTATTTT
.,TRBJ2-7,TRBV12-3/TRBV12-4,.,12,CASAGLLYEQYF,TGTGCCTCCGCCGGCCTCCTCTACGAGCAGTACTTC
many,TRBJ2-1,TRBV5-1,TRBD1,15,CASRQDRVSYNEQFF,TGCGCCAGCAGACAGGACAGGGTCTCCTACAATGAGCAGTTCTTC
many,TRBJ2-7,TRBV20-1,.,14,CSAREVRSPNEQYF,TGCAGTGCTAGAGAGGTACGGTCTCCTAACGAGCAGTACTTC
many,TRBJ1-1,TRBV6-1,TRBD1,16,CASRWDSKIQNTEAFF,TGTGCCAGCAGATGGGACAGTAAGATTCAGAACACTGAAGCTTTCTTT
many,TRBJ2-3,TRBV28,.,15,CASSLLELSTDTQYF,TGTGCCAGCAGTTTATTGGAACTAAGCACAGATACGCAGTATTTT
few,TRBJ2-1,TRBV12-3/TRBV12-4,.,15,CASSYLAELGLEQFF,TGTGCCAGCAGTTATCTTGCCGAATTGGGCCTTGAGCAGTTCTTC
few,TRBJ2-2,TRBV7-3,.,10,CASSLGELFF,TGTGCCAGCAGCTTAGGGGAGCTGTTTTTT
many,TRBJ2-1,TRBV7-3,.,15,CASSLKAQGSGEQFF,TGTGCCAGCAGCTTAAAGGCCCAGGGTTCTGGTGAGCAGTTCTTC
few,TRBJ1-5,TRBV10-3,TRBD1,14,CAIGTGGPNQPQHF,TGTGCCATAGGGACAGGAGGCCCCAATCAGCCCCAGCATTTT
many,TRBJ1-5,TRBV20-1,.,14,CSAGGGRSNQPQHF,TGCAGTGCTGGAGGCGGCCGGAGCAATCAGCCCCAGCATTTT
many,TRBJ2-2,TRBV20-1,TRBD2,17,CSARDWSGTTNTGELFF,TGCAGTGCTAGAGATTGGTCCGGGACTACGAACACCGGGGAGCTGTTTTTT
many,TRBJ2-7,TRBV7-3,TRBD2,14,CASSSGTSGSEQYF,TGTGCCAGCAGCAGCGGGACTAGCGGGAGCGAGCAGTACTTC
many,TRBJ2-3,TRBV7-2,TRBD1,14,CASSRQGATDTQYF,TGTGCCAGCAGCCGACAGGGAGCCACAGATACGCAGTATTTT
many,TRBJ2-7,TRBV12-3/TRBV12-4,.,13,CASRTAVRNEQYF,TGTGCCAGCAGGACAGCCGTTAGGAACGAGCAGTACTTC
few,TRBJ1-4,TRBV6-1,TRBD1,16,CASRASPWDSLGKLFF,TGTGCCAGCAGAGCCAGCCCTTGGGACAGCCTCGGGAAACTGTTTTTT
many,TRBJ2-5,TRBV27,.,13,CASSTRTEETQYF,TGTGCCAGCAGTACCCGGACAGAAGAGACCCAGTACTTC
.,TRBJ1-1,TRBV10-3,.,13,CAISWSGNTEAFF,TGTGCCATCAGTTGGAGCGGAAACACTGAAGCTTTCTTT
many,TRBJ1-1,TRBV20-1,.,13,CSASRGFGTEAFF,TGCAGTGCTAGCAGGGGATTCGGCACTGAAGCTTTCTTT
many,TRBJ1-2,TRBV6-5,.,15,CASSPQGRSNYGYTF,TGTGCCAGCAGTCCTCAGGGAAGGTCTAACTATGGCTACACCTTC
.,TRBJ1-3,TRBV29-1,TRBD1,14,CSVGQETSGNTIYF,TGCAGCGTGGGACAGGAGACCTCTGGAAACACCATATATTTT
.,TRBJ1-5,TRBV15,.,16,CATSTGSRASNQPQHF,TGTGCCACCAGTACAGGGAGTAGGGCAAGCAATCAGCCCCAGCATTTT
few,TRBJ1-4,TRBV7-9,.,14,CASRSGGVNEKLFF,TGTGCCAGCAGAAGTGGTGGGGTGAATGAAAAACTGTTTTTT
many,TRBJ2-7,TRBV18,TRBD2,16,CASSLGLAGVTYEQYF,TGTGCCAGCTCACTGGGACTAGCGGGAGTCACCTACGAGCAGTACTTC
many,TRBJ2-1,TRBV5-1,TRBD1,15,CASSTTGGTYNEQFF,TGCGCCAGCAGCACGACAGGGGGCACCTACAATGAGCAGTTCTTC
many,TRBJ2-6,TRBV5-8,.,14,CASSLDWIANVLTF,TGTGCCAGCAGCTTGGATTGGATTGCCAACGTCCTGACTTTC